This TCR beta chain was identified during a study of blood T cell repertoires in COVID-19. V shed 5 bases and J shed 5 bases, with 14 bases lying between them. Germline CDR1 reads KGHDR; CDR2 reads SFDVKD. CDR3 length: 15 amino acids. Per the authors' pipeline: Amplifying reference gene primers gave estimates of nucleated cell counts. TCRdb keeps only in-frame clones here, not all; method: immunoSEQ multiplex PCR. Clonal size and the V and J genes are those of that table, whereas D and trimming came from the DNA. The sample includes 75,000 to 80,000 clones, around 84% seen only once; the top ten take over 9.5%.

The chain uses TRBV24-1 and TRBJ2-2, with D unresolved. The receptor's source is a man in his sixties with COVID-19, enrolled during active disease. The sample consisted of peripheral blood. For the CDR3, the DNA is TGTGCCACCAGTGGGGCCGGTAGTAGGACCGGGGAGCTGTTTTTT. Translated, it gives CATSGAGSRTGELFF.